These T cell receptor beta chains were read from a single sample in a study of T cell responses to AZD1222 COVID-19 vaccine. Assay used: immunoSEQ multiplex PCR; TCRdb lists only in-frame clones, some missing. The sample carries about 140,000 clones, over 85% recorded once. Sample: peripheral blood, taken on day 0 of AZD1222 vaccination. The source of these receptors is an adult in good health. CDR3s include the opening cysteine and the closing phenylalanine or tryptophan. The order of the fields is V gene, clone size, J gene, D gene, CDR3 protein, CDR3 DNA. A D gene is named only where the DNA matches it firmly. A clone size is listed for some rows: how often the clone was seen (once, few, many), or a class if it is expanded.

TRBV11-2	-	TRBJ1-2	-	CASSLHNTNYGYTF	TGTGCCAGCAGCTTACATAACACAAACTATGGCTACACCTTC
TRBV6-7	-	TRBJ2-5	-	CASPTRDLVETQYF	TGTGCCAGCCCAACCAGGGATTTGGTGGAGACCCAGTACTTC
TRBV7-2	-	TRBJ2-1	TRBD2	CASSYGTSGNNEQFF	TGTGCCAGCAGCTATGGGACTAGCGGGAACAATGAGCAGTTCTTC
TRBV5-3	-	TRBJ1-2	-	CARSLGFGIPLPNYGYTF	TGTGCCAGAAGCTTAGGGTTTGGGATCCCCTTGCCTAACTATGGCTACACCTTC
TRBV2	-	TRBJ2-6	TRBD1	CASSEIRQGRSGANVLTF	TGTGCCAGCAGTGAAATTCGACAGGGGAGGTCTGGGGCCAACGTCCTGACTTTC
TRBV28	-	TRBJ2-3	-	CASLRTDTQYF	TGTGCCAGCCTTAGGACAGATACGCAGTATTTT
TRBV29-1	-	TRBJ1-1	-	CSVSRASRFLRDEAFF	TGCAGCGTCTCAAGGGCCAGCCGGTTTTTAAGGGATGAAGCTTTCTTT
TRBV6-4	once	TRBJ2-1	-	CASSPRQTNNEQFF	TGTGCCAGCAGCCCTAGGCAGACGAACAATGAGCAGTTCTTC
TRBV28	-	TRBJ2-3	TRBD2	CASSFAQRPVAGGSTDTQYF	TGTGCCAGCAGTTTTGCCCAACGCCCGGTAGCGGGGGGGAGCACAGATACGCAGTATTTT
TRBV5-8	-	TRBJ2-5	-	CASSLERVRETQYF	TGTGCCAGCAGCTTAGAAAGGGTCCGGGAGACCCAGTACTTC
TRBV5-4	-	TRBJ1-1	-	CASSTAQERFNTEAFF	TGTGCCAGCAGCACAGCTCAAGAAAGATTTAACACTGAAGCTTTCTTT
TRBV3-1/TRBV3-2	-	TRBJ2-7	-	CASSDSLDRPYEQYF	TGTGCCAGCAGTGACTCCCTGGACCGTCCATACGAGCAGTACTTC
TRBV7-9	-	TRBJ2-2	-	CASSPAHGGRNTGELFF	TGTGCCAGCAGCCCTGCTCATGGCGGGCGGAACACCGGGGAGCTGTTTTTT
TRBV28	few	TRBJ1-1	-	CASSFQLMNTEAFF	TGTGCCAGCAGTTTTCAGTTAATGAACACTGAAGCTTTCTTT
TRBV2	-	TRBJ1-5	-	CASSPSGVSNQPQHF	TGTGCCAGCAGTCCCTCAGGGGTTAGCAATCAGCCCCAGCATTTT
TRBV7-9	-	TRBJ1-1	-	CASSLLPFEAFF	TGTGCCAGCAGCTTACTTCCCTTTGAGGCTTTCTTT
TRBV5-1	-	TRBJ2-7	-	CASSSGQGGTYEQYF	TGCGCCAGCAGCTCCGGGCAGGGAGGCACCTACGAGCAGTACTTC
TRBV18	-	TRBJ1-1	TRBD1	CASSLGTVRNTEAFF	TGTGCCAGCTCACTTGGGACAGTAAGAAACACTGAAGCTTTCTTT
TRBV18	-	TRBJ1-5	TRBD1	CASSRDRGSDQPQHF	TGTGCCAGCTCCCGGGACAGGGGTAGCGATCAGCCCCAGCATTTT
TRBV5-4	-	TRBJ1-6	-	CASSPGSGILHF	TGTGCCAGCAGCCCCGGATCCGGGATACTCCACTTT
TRBV6-5	-	TRBJ1-2	TRBD1	CASSFQGDNPNYGYTF	TGTGCCAGCAGTTTTCAGGGGGACAATCCGAACTATGGCTACACCTTC
TRBV3-1/TRBV3-2	-	TRBJ1-1	-	CASSQDMVNTEAFF	TGTGCCAGCAGCCAAGACATGGTGAACACTGAAGCTTTCTTT
TRBV6-5	-	TRBJ2-7	-	CASRRGGGTNEQYF	TGTGCCAGCAGGCGAGGGGGGGGAACCAACGAGCAGTACTTC
TRBV2	-	TRBJ2-1	TRBD2	CASRVAGGNEQFF	TGTGCCAGCAGGGTAGCGGGAGGCAATGAGCAGTTCTTC